Reported below is one TCR beta chain. TCRdb's table, derived via immunoSEQ multiplex PCR, lists solely in-frame clones and lacks some. The sample holds roughly 180,000 clones; 75% to 95% are singletons and the top ten take just over 2%. The sample belongs to a study of control samples from healthy donors and cancer patients. Sequences were obtained from blood. This clonotype was sampled from a woman aged 35 to 49 in good health.

Here the CDR3 reads CASSPLRLQPQHF. The CDR3 bases are TGTGCCAGCAGTCCGCTGAGGTTGCAGCCCCAGCATTTT. V and J are TRBV6-6 and TRBJ1-5; the D is unclear. This CDR3 comprises 13 residues. The ends were cut back, 5 bases at V and 7 bases at J, with 12 bases in the middle. Germline CDR1 MNHNY, CDR2 SVGAGI (reference sequence).